This T cell receptor (beta chain) stems from a study of blood T cells in healthy people across ages. Isolated PBMCs totaled at least 7 million in each sample. Germline lookup yields CDR1 DFQATT and CDR2 SNEGSKA (reference sequence). The CDR3 covers 15 residues. V gave up 0 bases and J gave up 3 bases, with 9 bases separating them. Primed by a sample-barcoded 5' primer and a J-beta primer mix, a second PCR proceeded for 7 to 11 cycles. TCRdb called the 5' RACE reads again in MiXCR, with one record for every CDR3 protein. This table has 650,000 to 1,000,000 distinct CDR3 sequences, about 42% appearing once.

This TCR was recovered from a man at least 80 years old in good health. The specimen sequenced was blood. The chain uses TRBV20-1 and TRBJ1-6; D may be TRBD1 (6 bases). The CDR3 here is CSARDTRGYNSPLHF. CDR3 bases: TGCAGTGCTAGAGATACCAGGGGCTATAATTCACCCCTCCACTTT.